Below, 31 T cell receptor beta chains from the same sample are listed, as sequenced in a study of PD-1 blockade in classical Hodgkin lymphoma. Documented time point: cycle 4 day 1 (C4D1), after six to seven weeks of nivolumab. Following autologous stem cell transplantation, relapse occurred in every patient, and exposure to brentuximab vedotin varied. Researchers report purifying CD4+ T cells from thawed PBMCs by magnetic negative selection. TCRdb's table, derived via immunoSEQ multiplex PCR, lists solely in-frame clones and lacks some. Among 10,000 to 15,000 clones listed, 70% to 85% were seen once. Sequencing was performed on CD4+ T cells from blood, taken before the fourth cycle of nivolumab. Source of these receptors: a human donor with classical Hodgkin lymphoma.

DNA of the CDR3: TGTGCCAGTAGGCTGACAGGGAAAGAGACCCAGTACTTC. It encodes CASRLTGKETQYF. The chain employs TRBV19 and TRBJ2-5, with 7 bases identical to TRBD1. CDR1 is LNHDA and CDR2 is SQIVND in the germline V gene (reference sequence). The CDR3 loop spans 13 amino acids. V shed 6 bases and J 3 bases; nucleotides not matched to a gene: 4.

This clone has a handful of counts. This rearrangement joins TRBV7-3 to TRBJ1-2, with 9 bases aligning to TRBD1. The CDR3 contains 12 residues. Germline V CDR1 and CDR2: SGHTA, FQGTGA. V was clipped by 5 bases and J by 11 bases; unmatched bases: 6. The CDR3, as DNA: TGTGCCAGCAGCCCGGGACAGGGTGGTTACACCTTC. Protein sequence: CASSPGQGGYTF. Looking up the rest from reference TRBV7-3 and TRBJ1-2 gives the full variable domain: GAGVSQTPSNKVTEKGKYVELRCDPISGHTALYWYRQSLGQGPEFLIYFQGTGAADDSGLPNDRFFAVRPEGSVSTLKIQRTERGDSAVYLCASSPGQGGYTFGSGTRLTVV.

V gene TRBV30 combines with J gene TRBJ2-7; D gene uncertain. Deletions cut 3 bases from V and 3 bases from J, with 12 bases between. Germline V lookup: CDR1 GTSNPN, CDR2 SVGIG (reference sequence). The CDR3 covers 13 residues. The CDR3 nucleotides read TGTGCCTGGAGCCGCCTGGGATTCTACGAGCAGTACTTC. This gives the protein CAWSRLGFYEQYF.

This clone was counted a single time. The chain employs TRBV7-2 and TRBJ1-3, with D hard to call. Trimming pared 1 base from V and 0 bases from J, leaving 7 bases between. This CDR3 comprises 15 residues. Germline V gene data show CDR1 as SGHTA and CDR2 as FQGNSA. CDR3 bases: TGTGCCAGCAGCTTAGGACGGCTCTCTGGAAACACCATATATTTT. This gives the protein CASSLGRLSGNTIYF.

The rearrangement joins TRBV7-8 to TRBJ1-1; 8 bases map to TRBD1. CDR1 SGHVS and CDR2 FQNEAQ come from the germline V gene. V lost 4 bases, J lost 0 bases, and 4 bases stayed unmatched. The length of the CDR3 is 15 residues. CDR3 loop: CASSSRTGLNTEAFF. The CDR3, as DNA: TGTGCCAGCAGCTCCCGGACAGGGTTGAACACTGAAGCTTTCTTT.

The genes are TRBV7-9 and TRBJ2-5; 7 bases align to TRBD2. The V and J ends lost 4 bases and 2 bases, in that order; junction bases with no gene match: 7. Germline V CDR1 and CDR2: SEHNR, FQNEAQ (reference sequence). The CDR3 is made up of 15 amino acids. CDR3 DNA sequence: TGTGCCAGCAGCTCCTGGGGCGGGGGTCAAGAGACCCAGTACTTC. It translates to CASSSWGGGQETQYF.

The gene calls are TRBV9 and TRBJ2-7; D possibly corresponds to TRBD1 (6 bases). The CDR3 covers 15 residues. The V and J ends lost 0 bases and 6 bases respectively, with 16 bases between them. CDR1 and CDR2 from the germline V gene are SGDLS and YYNGEE. The CDR3 coding sequence is TGTGCCAGCAGCGTAGAAGGCAGGGGTGGCCTCGAGCAGTACTTC. Amino acids: CASSVEGRGGLEQYF.

The genes are TRBV18 and TRBJ2-1; no firm D call. Per germline, CDR1 KGHSH and CDR2 LQKENI. Trimming cost V 3 bases and J 2 bases, with 5 bases left between them. The CDR3 is 13 amino acids. This CDR3 is CASSPSPYNEQFF. CDR3 in DNA: TGTGCCAGCTCACCGTCTCCCTACAATGAGCAGTTCTTC.

This clone has a single count. V is TRBV28 and J is TRBJ1-1; D is unclear. The V and J ends lost 5 bases and 0 bases respectively, with 13 bases between them. Looked up from germline, CDR1 is MDHEN and CDR2 is SYDVKM. CDR3 length: 15 residues. CDR3 bases: TGTGCCAGCAGTCTTGGGCAGGTCATGAACACTGAAGCTTTCTTT. This encodes CASSLGQVMNTEAFF.

This rearrangement joins TRBV7-2 to TRBJ2-7, with TRBD2 matching 12 bases. The CDR3 spans 16 residues. CDR1 and CDR2 from the germline V gene are SGHTA and FQGNSA. V trimming: 5 bases; J trimming: 3 bases; junction bases outside the gene matches: 8. Here the CDR3 reads CASSPARLAGVYEQYF. DNA for the CDR3: TGTGCCAGCAGCCCCGCTCGACTAGCGGGAGTCTACGAGCAGTACTTC.

The genes are TRBV28 and TRBJ1-5; D possibly corresponds to TRBD1 (5 bases). Germline V CDR1 and CDR2: MDHEN, SYDVKM. V was cut by 3 bases and J by 7 bases, with 10 bases left in between. The CDR3 contains 13 residues. In nucleotides, the CDR3 is TGTGCCAGCAGTTTCCGATGGGGCCAGCCCCAGCATTTT. Protein product: CASSFRWGQPQHF.

This clone was detected once. The chain uses TRBV6-5 and TRBJ2-5; 10 bases fit TRBD2. The junction had 0 bases not matched to a gene; V was cut back by 4 bases and J by 1 base. CDR1 is MNHEY and CDR2 is SVGAGI in the germline V gene. This CDR3 has 14 residues. The CDR3 spells CASSWTSGQETQYF. The CDR3 nucleotides are TGTGCCAGCAGTTGGACTAGCGGCCAAGAGACCCAGTACTTC.

A single count supports this clone. V gene TRBV7-2 combines with J gene TRBJ2-7; TRBD2 matches 8 bases. Germline V gene data show CDR1 as SGHTA and CDR2 as FQGNSA. V was clipped by 7 bases and J by 3 bases; unmatched bases: 5. The CDR3 is 13 residues long. The CDR3 region has the DNA TGTGCCAGCAACTCGGGACTAGTCTACGAGCAGTACTTC. It encodes CASNSGLVYEQYF.

The chain links TRBV7-9 to TRBJ1-1; no clear D. Looked up from germline, CDR1 is SEHNR and CDR2 is FQNEAQ (reference sequence). The CDR3 is made up of 13 amino acids. V was trimmed by 3 bases and J by 0 bases, leaving 5 bases between them. CDR3 in amino acids: CASSFHLNTEAFF. For the CDR3, the DNA is TGTGCCAGCAGCTTCCACCTGAACACTGAAGCTTTCTTT.

V is TRBV4-3 and J is TRBJ2-3; no firm D call. This CDR3 comprises 14 residues. Germline CDR1 is LGHNA and CDR2 is YSLEER. Deletions cut 0 bases from V and 2 bases from J, with 6 bases between. In DNA form, the CDR3 reads TGCGCCAGCAGCCAAGATCCAAACACAGATACGCAGTATTTT. Translated: CASSQDPNTDTQYF.

DNA for the CDR3: TGTGCCAGCAGTTACTCGGACAGTTCCTACGAGCAGTACTTC. Translating gives CASSYSDSSYEQYF. The chain recombines TRBV6-6 with TRBJ2-5; TRBD1 might be the D (6 bases). The J call could be wrong; TRBJ2-7 is a better fit for the DNA end. CDR1 is MNHNY and CDR2 is SVGAGI in the germline V gene (reference sequence). CDR3 length: 14 residues.

V usage is TRBV2 and J usage is TRBJ1-1; D gene unclear. This CDR3 contains 14 residues. Trimming removed 4 bases from V and 0 bases from J, with 9 bases in between. CDR1 is SNHLY, CDR2 FYNNEI, per germline. In DNA form, the CDR3 reads TGTGCCAGCAGTGGCAGCACTTTGAACACTGAAGCTTTCTTT. It is translated as CASSGSTLNTEAFF. The full variable domain, completed using reference TRBV2 and TRBJ1-1, is EPEVTQTPSHQVTQMGQEVILRCVPISNHLYFYWYRQILGQKVEFLVSFYNNEISEKSEIFDDQFSVERPDGSNFTLKIRSTKLEDSAMYFCASSGSTLNTEAFFGQGTRLTVV.

The chain is built from TRBV15 and TRBJ1-4; no definite D call. Germline lookup yields CDR1 LNHNV and CDR2 YYDKDF (reference sequence). The CDR3 runs to 15 residues. The V gene lost 0 bases and the J gene lost 3 bases, with 8 bases spanning the gap. This CDR3 reads CATSREGTPNEKLFF. The CDR3 nucleotides read TGTGCCACCAGCAGAGAGGGTACTCCTAATGAAAAACTGTTTTTT.

This chain connects TRBV27 to TRBJ2-1; 7 bases are shared with TRBD2. This CDR3 has 13 amino acids. Trimming took 5 bases from V and 5 from J; bases not matched to a gene: 3. Germline values: CDR1 MNHEY, CDR2 SMNVEV (reference sequence). As DNA, the CDR3 is TGTGCCAGCAGTCTGCGGGAGCACAATGAGCAGTTCTTC. Residues: CASSLREHNEQFF.

The CDR3 loop is CASSVTYEQYF. The CDR3 DNA reads as TGTGCCAGCAGTGTAACCTACGAGCAGTACTTC. The chain is built from TRBV6-1 and TRBJ2-7; D gene unclear. This CDR3 region has 11 residues. V lost 4 bases and J lost 2, with 3 bases in between. Germline CDR1 reads MNHNS; CDR2 reads SASEGT.

The chain links TRBV7-2 to TRBJ1-1; no clear D gene. Germline V gene sequence: CDR1 SGHTA, CDR2 FQGNSA. CDR3 size: 16 residues. Trimming left V 5 bases short and J 5 bases short, with 21 bases between. The CDR3 bases are TGTGCCAGCAGCCCACGGCCCGGGCTTAGCGGGACTGAAGCTTTCTTT. Protein product: CASSPRPGLSGTEAFF.

The chain joins TRBV25-1 to TRBJ1-5; D ambiguous. The CDR3 length is 14 residues. Trimming removed 1 base from V and 9 bases from J, with 13 bases in between. Germline CDR1 MGHDK, CDR2 SYGVNS. This CDR3 reads CASSESLGKGPQHF. The CDR3 bases are TGTGCCAGCAGTGAATCGCTGGGGAAGGGGCCCCAGCATTTT.

This chain joins TRBV18 and TRBJ1-2; D gene unclear. This CDR3 comprises 13 residues. Germline V lookup: CDR1 KGHSH, CDR2 LQKENI. V was cut by 2 bases and J by 5 bases, with 9 bases left in between. CDR3 protein: CASSPGVGYGYTF. The CDR3 DNA reads as TGTGCCAGCTCACCAGGGGTAGGATATGGCTACACCTTC.

The rearrangement joins TRBV7-2 to TRBJ2-1; 7 nucleotides match TRBD2. The CDR3 has 14 residues. Looked up from germline, CDR1 is SGHTA and CDR2 is FQGNSA. The trim removed 1 base at V and 5 bases at J, leaving 2 bases unmatched. The CDR3 DNA follows: TGTGCCAGCAGCTTAGGGCTAGCGGACAATGAGCAGTTCTTC. This translates into CASSLGLADNEQFF.

This sequence joins TRBV5-1 and TRBJ2-7, with D unresolved. The ends were cut back, 0 bases at V and 0 bases at J, with 4 bases in the middle. The CDR3 loop spans 13 amino acids. Germline V gene sequence: CDR1 SGHRS, CDR2 YFSETQ. CDR3 amino acids: CASSLASSYEQYF. For the CDR3, the DNA is TGCGCCAGCAGCTTGGCCAGCTCCTACGAGCAGTACTTC. Full variable domain (outside the CDR3, taken from reference TRBV5-1 and TRBJ2-7): KAGVTQTPRYLIKTRGQQVTLSCSPISGHRSVSWYQQTPGQGLQFLFEYFSETQRNKGNFPGRFSGRQFSNSRSEMNVSTLELGDSALYLCASSLASSYEQYFGPGTRLTVT.

The V call is TRBV9, the J call TRBJ2-1, with 8 bases aligning to TRBD2. The length of the CDR3 is 15 residues. Germline values: CDR1 SGDLS, CDR2 YYNGEE. V was pared by 0 bases and J by 10 bases, with 9 bases of the junction left unmatched. CDR3 nucleotides: TGTGCCAGCAGCGTAGGGAGCGGGAGTTGGCAGGAGCAGTTCTTC. This gives the protein CASSVGSGSWQEQFF.

The chain employs TRBV5-5 and TRBJ1-3, with unresolved D. Germline CDR1 SGHKS, CDR2 YYEKEE (reference sequence). V was cut by 4 bases and J by 4 bases, with 9 bases left in between. This CDR3 comprises 13 residues. The CDR3 loop is CASSGLQGNTIYF. The CDR3, as DNA: TGTGCCAGCAGCGGATTACAGGGAAACACCATATATTTT.

This sequence joins TRBV2 and TRBJ1-1; D not resolved. V gave up 7 bases and J gave up 1 base, with 4 bases separating them. The CDR3 is made up of 11 amino acids. Germline V gene lookup returns CDR1 SNHLY and CDR2 FYNNEI. In nucleotides, the CDR3 is TGTGCCAGCACATCGAACACTGAAGCTTTCTTT. Translated, it gives CASTSNTEAFF.

V usage is TRBV6-6 and J usage is TRBJ2-3, with TRBD2 matching over 8 bases. Germline V gene lookup returns CDR1 MNHNY and CDR2 SVGAGI (reference sequence). Trimming cost V 6 bases and J 5 bases; bases outside gene matches: 7. The CDR3 runs 14 residues. CDR3 residues: CASRPGLGIDTQYF. Here the CDR3 DNA reads TGTGCCAGCAGACCGGGACTAGGGATAGATACGCAGTATTTT.

CDR3 loop: CASSSRQGNQPQHF. The DNA of the CDR3 is TGTGCCAGCTCATCGCGTCAGGGCAATCAGCCCCAGCATTTT. V gene TRBV18 combines with J gene TRBJ1-5; no firm D call. The CDR3 is 14 amino acids. The ends were cut back, 5 bases at V and 2 bases at J, with 10 bases in the middle. Germline CDR1 reads KGHSH; CDR2 reads LQKENI.

This clone was seen just once. This chain connects TRBV7-9 to TRBJ1-4; no clear D. Trimming removed 7 bases from V and 0 bases from J, with 9 bases in between. In germline, CDR1 is SEHNR, CDR2 FQNEAQ (reference sequence). The CDR3 contains 14 residues. The CDR3 spells CASTYSPTNEKLFF. The CDR3 nucleotides are TGTGCCAGCACCTACAGCCCAACTAATGAAAAACTGTTTTTT.